Below, 12 T cell receptor beta chains from the same sample are listed, as sequenced in a study of T-cell reconstitution after alpha-beta-depleted transplantation in children. It was with unique molecular identifiers that the TCRbeta library was prepared. TCRdb redid the calling of the PCR reads with MiXCR, one entry per CDR3 protein. The sample consists of 540,000 or so distinct CDR3 sequences, roughly 23% of them appearing once. The sequencing here drew on PBMCs, mostly from graft donor cells, taken 360 days after TCRalphabeta/CD19-depleted stem cell transplant. The receptors shown here come from a boy less than two years old who had a stem cell transplant for acute myeloid leukemia, so the T cells may come from the graft donor.

This clonotype showed up many times. This sequence joins TRBV25-1 and TRBJ2-1; 8 nucleotides agree with TRBD2. Germline V CDR1 and CDR2: MGHDK, SYGVNS. The CDR3 runs 14 residues. The J segment lost 8 bases and the V segment lost 2 bases, leaving 5 bases of the junction unmatched. The CDR3 spells CASSEIGRGDEQFF. CDR3 coding DNA: TGTGCCAGCAGTGAAATAGGGCGGGGGGATGAGCAGTTCTTC.

The chain has TRBV7-9 and TRBJ2-1; the match to TRBD1 covers 9 bases. Germline CDR1 SEHNR, CDR2 FQNEAQ (reference sequence). Trimming removed 5 bases from V and 5 bases from J; junction bases left unmatched: 7. The CDR3 is 15 residues long. The CDR3: CASSQWTGVNNEQFF. The CDR3 DNA reads as TGTGCCAGCAGCCAATGGACAGGGGTGAACAATGAGCAGTTCTTC.

J is TRBJ1-1 and V is TRBV11-1; 8 bases agree with TRBD1. CDR3 length equals 16 residues. Germline V gene data show CDR1 as SGHAT and CDR2 as FQDESV (reference sequence). V lost 3 bases and J lost 6; bases outside the gene matches: 12. DNA for the CDR3: TGTGCCAGCAGCTTCGGCTTCAGGGGGCAGAAGGCTGAAGCTTTCTTT. Amino acids: CASSFGFRGQKAEAFF.

V and J are TRBV20-1 and TRBJ2-7; tentatively, D is TRBD1 (6 bases). Germline V gene data show CDR1 as DFQATT and CDR2 as SNEGSKA (reference sequence). This CDR3 has 16 residues. Trimming stripped 0 bases from V and 1 base from J, with 16 bases between. The CDR3 here is CSARDSGVTGSYEQYV. CDR3 DNA sequence: TGCAGTGCTAGAGATAGTGGGGTTACAGGGTCCTACGAGCAGTACGTC.

This clonotype was counted only a few times. CDR3 DNA: TGCAGTGCTTACCTTCCGGGACTAGCGGGCAATGAGCAGTTCTTC. Translation: CSAYLPGLAGNEQFF. V usage is TRBV20-1 and J usage is TRBJ2-1; 12 bases match TRBD2. V shed 5 bases, J shed 6 bases, and the junction held 8 bases outside the gene matches. CDR1 is DFQATT, CDR2 SNEGSKA, per germline (reference sequence). The CDR3 covers 15 residues.

The table lists this clonotype with a few counts. The gene calls are TRBV5-6 and TRBJ2-7; D possibly corresponds to TRBD1 (6 bases). The CDR3 loop spans 16 amino acids. Germline V gene data show CDR1 as SGHDT and CDR2 as YYEEEE. V lost 0 bases and J 9 bases, leaving 22 bases between the germline ends. The DNA of the CDR3 is TGTGCCAGCAGCTTGGATCAGGGGCCCCCTGGATTGGTGCAGTACGTC. Translated, it gives CASSLDQGPPGLVQYV.

The chain joins TRBV24-1 to TRBJ2-5; no reliable D call. V was trimmed by 3 bases and J by 4 bases, leaving 11 bases between them. Per the germline V gene, CDR1 is KGHDR and CDR2 is SFDVKD. The CDR3 extends over 14 amino acids. CDR3 amino acids: CATSDPRSIETQYF. CDR3 nucleotide sequence: TGTGCCACCAGTGATCCTAGGTCGATAGAGACCCAGTACTTC.

The rearrangement uses TRBV24-1 and TRBJ2-5; the D gene is possibly TRBD2 (7 bases). The length of the CDR3 is 15 residues. V lost 4 bases and J lost 4, with 15 bases in between. Per germline, CDR1 KGHDR and CDR2 SFDVKD. For the CDR3, the DNA is TGTGCCACCAGTGACGGGGGGCTCGGGGGAGAGACCCAGTACTTC. This gives the protein CATSDGGLGGETQYF.

This clonotype has ten or more counts. The chain carries TRBV7-2 and TRBJ2-2, with a tentative D call TRBD1 (5 bases). The CDR3 spans 14 residues. Deletions cut 5 bases from V and 3 bases from J, with 10 bases between. The germline V gene encodes CDR1 SGHTA and CDR2 FQGNSA. The CDR3 nucleotides read TGTGCCAGCAGCCCCAGACAGTACACCGGGGAGCTGTTTTTT. Its translation is CASSPRQYTGELFF. Filled out from reference TRBV7-2 and TRBJ2-2, the complete variable domain reads GAGVSQSPSNKVTEKGKDVELRCDPISGHTALYWYRQSLGQGLEFLIYFQGNSAPDKSGLPSDRFSAERTGGSVSTLTIQRTQQEDSAVYLCASSPRQYTGELFFGEGSRLTVL.

The V and J genes are TRBV29-1 and TRBJ1-5; D is perhaps TRBD1 (5 bases). In germline, CDR1 is SQVTM, CDR2 ANQGSEA. V was pared by 5 bases and J by 2 bases, with 13 bases between. The CDR3 extends over 14 amino acids. CDR3 DNA sequence: TGCAGCGTTTCAAGGGGCGGTGGCAATCAGCCCCAGCATTTT. Its protein is CSVSRGGGNQPQHF.

This clonotype came up a few times. The chain is built from TRBV12-3 or TRBV12-4 and TRBJ2-3, with 11 nucleotides matching TRBD2. The CDR3 length is 18 residues. V was clipped by 7 bases and J by 1 base; unmatched bases: 13. CDR3 nucleotide sequence: TGTGCCAGCAACAACCTTAGCGGGGGGGCTCGCGGCACAGATACGCAGTATTTT. It is translated as CASNNLSGGARGTDTQYF.

The rearrangement links TRBV7-2 to TRBJ2-3; perhaps TRBD2 as D (6 bases). CDR1 and CDR2 (germline): SGHTA, FQGNSA. This CDR3 region has 16 residues. Trimming pared 1 base from V and 5 bases from J, leaving 16 bases between. CDR3 amino acids: CASSLVGTVEGDTQYF. The CDR3 nucleotides read TGTGCCAGCAGCTTAGTGGGGACTGTCGAAGGAGATACGCAGTATTTT. Full variable domain (outside the CDR3, taken from reference TRBV7-2 and TRBJ2-3): GAGVSQSPSNKVTEKGKDVELRCDPISGHTALYWYRQSLGQGLEFLIYFQGNSAPDKSGLPSDRFSAERTGGSVSTLTIQRTQQEDSAVYLCASSLVGTVEGDTQYFGPGTRLTVL.